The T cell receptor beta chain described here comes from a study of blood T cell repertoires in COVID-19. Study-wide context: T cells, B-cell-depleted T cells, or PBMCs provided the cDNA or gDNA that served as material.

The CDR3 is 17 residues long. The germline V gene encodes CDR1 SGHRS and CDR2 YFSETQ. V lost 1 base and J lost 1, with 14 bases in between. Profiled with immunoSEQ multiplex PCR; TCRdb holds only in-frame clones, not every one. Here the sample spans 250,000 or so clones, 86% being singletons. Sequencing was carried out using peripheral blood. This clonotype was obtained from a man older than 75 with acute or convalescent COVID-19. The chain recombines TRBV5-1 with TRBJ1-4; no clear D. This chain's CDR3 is CASSLTVPSGTNEKLFF. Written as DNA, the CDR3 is TGCGCCAGCAGCTTGACGGTCCCGTCAGGAACTAATGAAAAACTGTTTTTT.